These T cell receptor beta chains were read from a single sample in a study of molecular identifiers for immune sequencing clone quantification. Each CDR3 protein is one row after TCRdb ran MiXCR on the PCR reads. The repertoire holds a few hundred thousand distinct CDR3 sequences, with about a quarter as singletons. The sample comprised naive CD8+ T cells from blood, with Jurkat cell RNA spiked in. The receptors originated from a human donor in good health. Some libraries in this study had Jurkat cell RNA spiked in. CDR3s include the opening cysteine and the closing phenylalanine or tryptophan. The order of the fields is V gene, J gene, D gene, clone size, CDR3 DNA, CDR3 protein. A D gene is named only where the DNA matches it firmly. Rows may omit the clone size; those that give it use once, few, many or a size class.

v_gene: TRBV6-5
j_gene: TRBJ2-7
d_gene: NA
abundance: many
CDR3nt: TGTGCCAGCAGTGTCTTTGATGACTACGAGCAGTACTTC
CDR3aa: CASSVFDDYEQYF

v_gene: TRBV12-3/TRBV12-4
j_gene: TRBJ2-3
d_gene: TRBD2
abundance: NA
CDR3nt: TGTGCCAGCAGTTTAATAGCGGGAGCTCCAGATACGCAGTATTTT
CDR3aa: CASSLIAGAPDTQYF

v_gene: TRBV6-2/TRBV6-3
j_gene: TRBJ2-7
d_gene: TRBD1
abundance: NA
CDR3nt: TGTGCCAGCTGTTACTCCCTCAGGGGGAACGAGCAGTACTTC
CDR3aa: CASCYSLRGNEQYF

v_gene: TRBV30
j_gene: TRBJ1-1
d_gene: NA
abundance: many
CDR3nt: TGTGCCTGGAGTCCACAGGGCCCCTTT
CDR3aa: CAWSPQGPF

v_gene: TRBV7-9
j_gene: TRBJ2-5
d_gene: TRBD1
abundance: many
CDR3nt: TGTGCCAGCAGCACCCACAGGGGGCTTCGGAGAGAGACCCAGTACTTC
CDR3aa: CASSTHRGLRRETQYF

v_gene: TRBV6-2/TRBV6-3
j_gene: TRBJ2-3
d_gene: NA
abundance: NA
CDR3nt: TGTGCCAGCACCTCTGTGATTTATAGCACAGATACGCAGTATTTT
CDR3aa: CASTSVIYSTDTQYF

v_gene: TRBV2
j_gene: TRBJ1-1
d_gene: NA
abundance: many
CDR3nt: TGTGCCAGCAGCGATCCTACCGGGACCAAAGGCGGTATAGACACTGAAGCTTTCTTT
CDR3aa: CASSDPTGTKGGIDTEAFF

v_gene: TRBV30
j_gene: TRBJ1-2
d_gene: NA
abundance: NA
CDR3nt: TGTGCCTGGTGGAGGGGAATGATCTATGGCTACACCTTC
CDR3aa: CAWWRGMIYGYTF

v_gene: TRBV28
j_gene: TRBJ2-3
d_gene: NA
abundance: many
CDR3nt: TGTGCCAGCGGAACTCCGGGACCCACAGATACGCAGTATTTT
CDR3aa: CASGTPGPTDTQYF

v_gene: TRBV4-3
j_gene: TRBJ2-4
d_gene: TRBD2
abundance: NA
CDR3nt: TGCGCCAGCAGCCAACTTACTAGCGGGAGTGGGGGAGCCAAAAACATTCAGTACTTC
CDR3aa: CASSQLTSGSGGAKNIQYF

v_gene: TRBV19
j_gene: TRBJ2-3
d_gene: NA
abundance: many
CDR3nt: TGTGCCAGTAGTAAAACACCCGATACGCAGTATTTT
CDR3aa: CASSKTPDTQYF

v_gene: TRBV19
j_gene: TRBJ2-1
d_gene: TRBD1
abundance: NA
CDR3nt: TGTGCCAGTAGTATAGGACAGGGGAATGAGCAGTTCTTC
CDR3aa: CASSIGQGNEQFF

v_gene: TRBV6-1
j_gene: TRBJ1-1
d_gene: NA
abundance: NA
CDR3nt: TGTCCCAGCCCGGGCCGCCCGGCGGCTGAAGCTTTCTTT
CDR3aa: CPSPGRPAAEAFF

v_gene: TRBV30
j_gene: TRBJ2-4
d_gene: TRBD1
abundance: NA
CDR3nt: TGTGCCTGGAACCCGGGACAGGGTATAAACATTCAGTACTTC
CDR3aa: CAWNPGQGINIQYF

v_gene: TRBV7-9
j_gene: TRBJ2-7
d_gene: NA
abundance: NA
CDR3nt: TGTGCCAGCAGCTTAGAGTTCTCCAGGGAGCAGTACTTC
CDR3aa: CASSLEFSREQYF

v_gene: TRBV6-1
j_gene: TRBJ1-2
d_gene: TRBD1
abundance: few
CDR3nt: TGTGCCAGCAACCGACAGGGGCTGGGCTATGGCTACACCTTC
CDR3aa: CASNRQGLGYGYTF

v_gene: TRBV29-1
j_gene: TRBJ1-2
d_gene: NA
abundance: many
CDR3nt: TGCAGCGTTCCGTTCCCCGGCGGACTCACTTTTAACTATGGCTACACCTTC
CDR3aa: CSVPFPGGLTFNYGYTF

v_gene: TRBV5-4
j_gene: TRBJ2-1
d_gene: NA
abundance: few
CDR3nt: TGTGCCAGCACCTCGAGCCGGTTCGGGAGTACCGACAATGAGCAGTTCTTC
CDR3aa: CASTSSRFGSTDNEQFF

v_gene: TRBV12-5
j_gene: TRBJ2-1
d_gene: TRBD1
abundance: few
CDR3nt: TGTGCTAGTGGCCCGGGACAGTACAATGAGCAGTTCTTC
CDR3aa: CASGPGQYNEQFF

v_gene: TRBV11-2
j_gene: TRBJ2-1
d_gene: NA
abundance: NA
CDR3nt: TGTGCCAGCAGCTTAGTGATACCACTAGCTGATGAGCAGTTCTTC
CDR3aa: CASSLVIPLADEQFF

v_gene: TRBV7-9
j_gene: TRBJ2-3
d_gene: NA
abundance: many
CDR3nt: TGTGCCAGCAGCTTCTCGGACCGATACACGGATACGCAGTATTTT
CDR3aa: CASSFSDRYTDTQYF

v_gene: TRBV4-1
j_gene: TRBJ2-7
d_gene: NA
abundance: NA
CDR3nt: TGCGCCAGCAGCCAATTTCAGGGGAACTACGAGCAGTACTTC
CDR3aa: CASSQFQGNYEQYF

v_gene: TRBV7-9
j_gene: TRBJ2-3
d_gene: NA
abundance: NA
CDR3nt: TGTGCCAGCAGCCCACGGAGGGCCCAAGATATCACAGATACGCAGTATTTT
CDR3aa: CASSPRRAQDITDTQYF

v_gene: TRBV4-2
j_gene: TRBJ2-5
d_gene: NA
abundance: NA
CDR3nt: TGTGCCAGCAGCCAGGTGGTTGACGAAGAGACCCAGTACTTC
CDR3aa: CASSQVVDEETQYF

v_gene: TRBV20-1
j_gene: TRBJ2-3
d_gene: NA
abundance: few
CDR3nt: TGCAGTGCAGCCCCGATCGGTACGCAGTATTTT
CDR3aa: CSAAPIGTQYF

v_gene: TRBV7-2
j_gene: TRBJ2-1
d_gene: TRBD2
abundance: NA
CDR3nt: TGTGCCAGCAGCCAAAGGGGACTAGTTCAGTACAATGAGCAGTTCTTC
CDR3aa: CASSQRGLVQYNEQFF

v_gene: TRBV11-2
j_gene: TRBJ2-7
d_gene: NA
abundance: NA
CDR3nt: TGTGCCAGCAGCTTAGCGTACGGCCCCTACGAGCAGTACTTC
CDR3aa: CASSLAYGPYEQYF

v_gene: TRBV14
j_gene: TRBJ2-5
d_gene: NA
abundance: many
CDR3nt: TGTGCCAGCAGCAGGCGGGGTATCCTTCAGACCCAGTACTTC
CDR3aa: CASSRRGILQTQYF

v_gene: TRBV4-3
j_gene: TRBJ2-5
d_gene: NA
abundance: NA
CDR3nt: TGCGCCAGCAGCCAAGATCCCCCCCGGGGGTCTGTCGGGGAGGCCCAGTACTTC
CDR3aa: CASSQDPPRGSVGEAQYF

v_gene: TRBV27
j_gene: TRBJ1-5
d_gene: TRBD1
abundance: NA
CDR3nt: TGTACCACCAGTTTAGGACAGGGGATGGGCAATCAGCCCCAGCATTTT
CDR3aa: CTTSLGQGMGNQPQHF

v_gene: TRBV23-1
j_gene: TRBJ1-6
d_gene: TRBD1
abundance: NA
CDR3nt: TGCGCCAGCAAAAATCGGACAGGGTTCTCTCCCTCACCCCTCCACTTT
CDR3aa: CASKNRTGFSPSPLHF

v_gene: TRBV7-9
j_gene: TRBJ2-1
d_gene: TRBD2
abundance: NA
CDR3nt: TGTGCCAGCAGCCACCCGACTAGCGGTCCCCCCTACAATGAGCAGTTCTTC
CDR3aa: CASSHPTSGPPYNEQFF